The entry below describes one T cell receptor beta chain. Antigen unknown. This sample was included in a study of cytomegalovirus exposure and HLA in healthy donors. About the study: From some 190 million T cells, an earlier analysis saw 90 million to 130 million unique TCR beta sequences. Findings of the study overall: Presence/absence analyses supposed approximately even sequencing depth among donors.

The germline CDR1 and CDR2 sequences are SGDLS and YYNGEE. V gave up 0 bases and J gave up 5 bases, with 16 bases separating them. CDR3 size: 16 residues. Both 60 Vbeta primers and 13 Jbeta primers went into the PCR. In the authors' methods: Roughly 80 million unique TCR beta chains, 9 million to 12 million shared, were counted in a later analysis. Sequencing was performed with immunoSEQ multiplex PCR; in TCRdb, only in-frame clones are kept and a portion is missing. Clone size and the V and J calls come from that table; the DNA yielded D and trimming. The table shows around 200,000 clones, with more than 80% occurring only once.

This TCR was recovered from a boy younger than 18 in good health and CMV-seronegative. The genes are TRBV9 and TRBJ2-3; perhaps TRBD2 as D (5 bases). The sample taken for sequencing was PBMCs. In DNA form, the CDR3 reads TGTGCCAGCAGCGTAGGAGAGCCGCGGGTCGTAGATACGCAGTATTTT. Protein sequence: CASSVGEPRVVDTQYF. Complete variable domain (other parts from reference TRBV9 and TRBJ2-3): DSGVTQTPKHLITATGQRVTLRCSPRSGDLSVYWYQQSLDQGLQFLIQYYNGEERAKGNILERFSAQQFPDLHSELNLSSLELGDSALYFCASSVGEPRVVDTQYFGPGTRLTVL.